This TCR beta chain is drawn from a study of blood T cell repertoires in COVID-19. Study processing details: Using reference gene primer amplification, nucleated cell counts were estimated. Method: immunoSEQ multiplex PCR; TCRdb's copy keeps in-frame clones and lacks some. V and J calls and clone size come straight from that table; D and trimming were deduced from the DNA. This sample has about 180,000 clones, with 87% found just once. A few counts support this clone. V gave up 2 bases and J gave up 4 bases; unmatched junction bases: 0. Germline CDR1 and CDR2: LGHNT and FRNRAP. CDR3 length equals 14 residues.

The chain uses TRBV12-5 and TRBJ1-3, with 9 positions matching TRBD1. This receptor was identified in a woman in her 50s with acute or convalescent COVID-19. Sequenced input: peripheral blood. CDR3 coding DNA: TGTGCTAGTGGTTTGACAGGGGGCGGAAACACCATATATTTT. As protein: CASGLTGGGNTIYF.